A single sample gave rise to the 18 T cell receptor beta chains below, sequenced in a study of Ad26.COV2.S vaccination and SARS-CoV-2 variants. Stated treatment: some 20 received Ad26.COV2.S at low or high dose, single or two shots; roughly 5 received placebo; per-sample allocation not given. The investigators took samples on day 63 after the first vaccine or placebo injection. The table came from immunoSEQ multiplex PCR; TCRdb's copy has only in-frame clones and leaves some out. Counted here are approximately 480,000 clones, roughly nine tenths occurring once; the ten biggest clones make up 9.5% to 15%. Sequencing used peripheral blood, obtained in a trial of Ad26.COV2.S vaccine versus placebo. Receptors were obtained from a person between 18 and 60 years old who received the Ad26.COV2.S COVID-19 vaccine or a placebo.

The chain employs TRBV29-1 and TRBJ1-2; possible D gene TRBD1, 6 bases. Trimming cost V 1 base and J 7 bases, with 13 bases left between them. This CDR3 has 13 amino acids. Germline CDR1 and CDR2: SQVTM and ANQGSEA. DNA of the CDR3: TGCAGCGTTGAAGGCCAGGGGATTGGTGGCTACACCTTC. Encoded protein: CSVEGQGIGGYTF.

The rearrangement links TRBV14 to TRBJ2-7, with unresolved D. Germline-derived CDR1 and CDR2 are SGHDN and FVKESK. The V end lost 4 bases, the J end lost 5 bases, and 15 bases lay between the germline ends. CDR3 length: 14 residues. This chain's CDR3 is CASSRLPSRDEQYF. CDR3 nucleotide sequence: TGTGCCAGCAGCCGACTCCCGTCCCGGGACGAGCAGTACTTC.

The gene calls are TRBV14 and TRBJ2-1; D may be TRBD2 (5 bases). CDR3 length: 15 amino acids. Germline-derived CDR1 and CDR2 are SGHDN and FVKESK. V lost 0 bases and J 9 bases, leaving 15 bases between the germline ends. The CDR3 nucleotides read TGTGCCAGCAGCCAAGAACTTACGAGCGGCGCTGAGCAGTTCTTC. It encodes CASSQELTSGAEQFF. Drawing the rest from reference TRBV14 and TRBJ2-1, the complete variable domain is EAGVTQFPSHSVIEKGQTVTLRCDPISGHDNLYWYRRVMGKEIKFLLHFVKESKQDESGMPNNRFLAERTGGTYSTLKVQPAELEDSGVYFCASSQELTSGAEQFFGPGTRLTVL.

The DNA for the CDR3 is TGCAGCGTTTCTCTAGCGGGAGGGGCCGGGGAGCTGTTTTTT. It translates to CSVSLAGGAGELFF. This rearrangement joins TRBV29-1 to TRBJ2-2; 12 nucleotides agree with TRBD2. The CDR3 has 14 residues. Germline V gene sequence: CDR1 SQVTM, CDR2 ANQGSEA. J was trimmed by 6 bases and V by 5 bases; bases with no gene match: 4.

The CDR3 coding sequence is TGTGCCTGGAAAGGCGCCGGGATCGGTGAGCAGTTCTTC. This sequence encodes CAWKGAGIGEQFF. This chain joins TRBV30 and TRBJ2-1, with D maybe TRBD2 (5 bases). CDR1 and CDR2 from the germline V gene are GTSNPN and SVGIG (reference sequence). Trimming cost V 4 bases and J 9 bases, with 16 bases left between them. This CDR3 spans 13 amino acids. The entire variable domain, with the rest obtained from reference TRBV30 and TRBJ2-1, is as follows: SQTIHQWPATLVQPVGSPLSLECTVEGTSNPNLYWYRQAAGRGLQLLFYSVGIGQISSEVPQNLSASRPQDRQFILSSKKLLLSDSGFYLCAWKGAGIGEQFFGPGTRLTVL.

The CDR3 spells CASSLVSRTEAFF. In DNA form, the CDR3 reads TGTGCCAGCAGCTTAGTATCTAGGACTGAAGCTTTCTTT. The chain employs TRBV7-2 and TRBJ1-1, with D hard to call. Looked up from germline, CDR1 is SGHTA and CDR2 is FQGNSA. The CDR3 sequence is 13 residues long. Trimming removed 1 base at V and 5 bases at J, with 8 bases between. Full variable domain (rest looked up from reference TRBV7-2 and TRBJ1-1): GAGVSQSPSNKVTEKGKDVELRCDPISGHTALYWYRQSLGQGLEFLIYFQGNSAPDKSGLPSDRFSAERTGGSVSTLTIQRTQQEDSAVYLCASSLVSRTEAFFGQGTRLTVV.

The V and J genes are TRBV9 and TRBJ1-1; tentative D call: TRBD1 (6 bases). Germline V gives CDR1 SGDLS, CDR2 YYNGEE. The CDR3 totals 16 residues. The ends were cut back, 0 bases at V and 5 bases at J, with 17 bases in the middle. CDR3 protein: CASSVGEGRGGTEAFF. The CDR3 DNA reads as TGTGCCAGCAGCGTAGGTGAGGGCAGGGGAGGAACTGAAGCTTTCTTT.

This sequence joins TRBV6-5 and TRBJ1-1; tentatively, D is TRBD1 (5 bases). V was trimmed by 3 bases and J by 1 base, leaving 12 bases between them. The CDR3 spans 15 residues. Germline CDR1 and CDR2: MNHEY and SVGAGI. The CDR3 nucleotides are TGTGCCAGCAGTTATATCGGGGGAGGGAACACTGAAGCTTTCTTT. This sequence encodes CASSYIGGGNTEAFF.

The CDR3 region has the DNA TGTGCCAGCAGCGTAGCTGCGACAGGGACCTTCACAGATACGCAGTATTTT. It translates to CASSVAATGTFTDTQYF. The V call is TRBV9, the J call TRBJ2-3; the match to TRBD1 covers 7 bases. The V gene's germline CDR1 is SGDLS and CDR2 YYNGEE. The CDR3 covers 17 residues. Germline trimming cut 0 bases from V and 2 bases from J; bases unmatched to any gene: 9.

This chain joins TRBV27 and TRBJ2-7, with D possibly TRBD2 on 5 matching bases. The CDR3 covers 14 residues. The germline CDR1 and CDR2 sequences are MNHEY and SMNVEV (reference sequence). The germline V and J ends were trimmed by 2 bases and 1 base, with 9 bases remaining between them. This CDR3 reads CASSLSRLSYEQYF. CDR3 bases: TGTGCCAGCAGTTTAAGTAGACTATCCTACGAGCAGTACTTC.

The chain uses TRBV28 and TRBJ1-1, with D tentatively TRBD1 (5 bases). Between the trimmed V and J ends, which lost 11 bases and 4 bases, there was a span of 14 bases. The CDR3 length is 12 residues. CDR1 and CDR2 from the germline V gene are MDHEN and SYDVKM. The CDR3 bases are TGTGCCGGCGGCAGGGTGGGCACTGAAGCTTTCTTT. It encodes CAGGRVGTEAFF. The variable domain in full, with the rest retrieved from reference TRBV28 and TRBJ1-1, is DVKVTQSSRYLVKRTGEKVFLECVQDMDHENMFWYRQDPGLGLRLIYFSYDVKMKEKGDIPEGYSVSREKKERFSLILESASTNQTSMYLCAGGRVGTEAFFGQGTRLTVV.

The CDR3 DNA reads TGTGCCACCAAACTCCCGGGACAGGCCCACCACTATGGCTACACCTTC. Translated, it gives CATKLPGQAHHYGYTF. This chain connects TRBV21-1 to TRBJ1-2; the table's TRBD1 call for D was not verified on the DNA. TRBV21-1 is recorded as a pseudogene. The CDR3 has 16 residues.

The chain combines TRBV6-1 with TRBJ2-7; tentatively, D is TRBD2 (6 bases). This CDR3 has 13 amino acids. Germline V CDR1 and CDR2: MNHNS, SASEGT. V lost 3 bases and J 3 bases, leaving 9 bases between the germline ends. This CDR3 reads CASSERTIYEQYF. The DNA for the CDR3 is TGTGCCAGCAGTGAGAGGACTATCTACGAGCAGTACTTC.

The chain joins TRBV4-3 to TRBJ1-1; D is ambiguous. Trimming shortened V by 0 bases and J by 8 bases, and 7 bases separated the two germline ends. Germline loops: CDR1 LGHNA, CDR2 YSLEER. The CDR3 consists of 12 residues. Here the CDR3 reads CASSQEVGEAFF. CDR3 coding DNA: TGCGCCAGCAGCCAAGAAGTCGGGGAAGCTTTCTTT.

The J gene is TRBJ2-7, the V gene TRBV5-1, with D unresolved. V was trimmed by 4 bases and J by 3 bases, leaving 8 bases between them. The CDR3 extends over 12 amino acids. CDR1 is SGHRS, CDR2 YFSETQ, per germline. Here the CDR3 reads CASSEDGYEQYF. CDR3 DNA sequence: TGCGCCAGCAGCGAGGACGGCTACGAGCAGTACTTC.

This clone was counted only a few times. The chain links TRBV19 to TRBJ1-4; tentative D call: TRBD1 (5 bases). Trimming cost V 6 bases and J 8 bases, with 19 bases left between them. CDR3 length: 15 amino acids. Germline lookup yields CDR1 LNHDA and CDR2 SQIVND (reference sequence). The CDR3 sequence is CASRPTGTKGEKLFF. CDR3 DNA: TGTGCCAGTAGGCCGACCGGGACTAAGGGGGAAAAACTGTTTTTT.

V and J are TRBV4-3 and TRBJ1-5, with D uncertain. The CDR3 totals 15 residues. CDR1 LGHNA and CDR2 YSLEER come from the germline V gene. The V and J ends lost 0 bases and 2 bases respectively, with 8 bases between them. The CDR3 nucleotides are TGCGCCAGCAGCCAAGATTTAGGGCGCAATCAGCCCCAGCATTTT. Encoded protein: CASSQDLGRNQPQHF.

V usage is TRBV4-3 and J usage is TRBJ2-7; 7 nucleotides align to TRBD2. CDR1 and CDR2 from the germline V gene are LGHNA and YSLEER. This CDR3 spans 16 amino acids. J was trimmed by 4 bases and V by 0 bases; bases with no gene match: 9. CDR3 residues: CASSQDVGGTGYEQYF. The CDR3 DNA sequence: TGCGCCAGCAGCCAAGATGTGGGGGGGACGGGATACGAGCAGTACTTC.